This TCR beta chain was captured by sequencing in a study of graft-versus-host responses after intestinal transplantation. Study details: Induction with anti-thymocyte globulin, then tacrolimus and steroids for around three years, was given to all recipients.

CDR3 length equals 12 residues. Germline CDR1 SGHAT, CDR2 FQNNGV. V was clipped by 4 bases and J by 4 bases; unmatched bases: 0. Regarding the study as a whole: The marrow of recipients harbored GvH clones, and ileum or blood showed some of them first.

The repertoire was sequenced with immunoSEQ multiplex PCR; TCRdb's copy has only in-frame clones and lacks some. This sample has some 13,000 clones, with about 67% found just once. Tissue from the graft was processed to free its intraepithelial and lamina propria lymphocytes. Remarks on this clone: Antigen specificity is unknown.

This clonotype was obtained from a human patient who received an intestinal transplant, so some T cells may come from the graft donor. The sample consisted of ileum tissue, taken 16 days after intestinal transplant. The chain recombines TRBV11-2 with TRBJ1-2; 7 bases are a match to TRBD1. The CDR3 loop reads CASSYRGYGYTF. CDR3 sequence (DNA): TGTGCCAGCAGCTACAGGGGCTATGGCTACACCTTC. Based on the CDR3 plus reference TRBV11-2 and TRBJ1-2, the full variable domain is EAGVAQSPRYKIIEKRQSVAFWCNPISGHATLYWYQQILGQGPKLLIQFQNNGVVDDSQLPKDRFSAERLKGVDSTLKIQPAKLEDSAVYLCASSYRGYGYTFGSGTRLTVV.